A single sample is the source of the 32 T cell receptor beta chains below, sequenced in a study of cytomegalovirus exposure and HLA in healthy donors. Measured with immunoSEQ multiplex PCR; TCRdb has only the in-frame clones, and not every one. The data show 60,000 to 65,000 clones, 90% to 97% seen once. The sample was PBMCs. The receptors derive from a woman under 30 in good health and CMV-seronegative.

This clone was recorded once. The chain employs TRBV10-2 and TRBJ1-1, with a weak D call TRBD1 (6 bases). The CDR3 is made up of 15 amino acids. CDR1 and CDR2 (germline): WSHSY, SAAADI. V gave up 8 bases and J gave up 1 base, with 17 bases separating them. CDR3 loop: CASRTGGRGNTEAFF. The DNA of the CDR3 is TGCGCCAGCCGCACGGGGGGCAGAGGGAACACTGAAGCTTTCTTT.

The genes are TRBV7-2 and TRBJ2-1; 12 bases map to TRBD1. This CDR3 has 18 residues. V dropped 6 bases and J dropped 4; count of bases not matched to a gene: 13. Germline V gene sequence: CDR1 SGHTA, CDR2 FQGNSA. The CDR3 region is CASRPGTGGLQGYNEQFF. The CDR3 nucleotides are TGTGCCAGCAGGCCCGGGACAGGGGGCCTCCAAGGATACAATGAGCAGTTCTTC.

The J gene is TRBJ1-1, the V gene TRBV19; 10 bases map to TRBD1. Germline V lookup: CDR1 LNHDA, CDR2 SQIVND (reference sequence). Germline trimming cut 8 bases from V and 11 bases from J; bases unmatched to any gene: 5. This CDR3 region has 11 residues. In nucleotides, the CDR3 is TGTGCCAGTTCGACAGGGGGCCGCGCTTTCTTT. It is translated as CASSTGGRAFF.

In nucleotides, the CDR3 is TGCGCCAGCAGCCAATCCGGACAGAATGAAAAACTGTTTTTT. As protein: CASSQSGQNEKLFF. The chain links TRBV4-1 to TRBJ1-4, with D possibly matching TRBD1 (6 bases). CDR3 length: 14 residues. The V gene's germline CDR1 is MGHRA and CDR2 YSYEKL. The V gene lost 2 bases and the J gene lost 5 bases, with 9 bases spanning the gap.

This chain joins TRBV7-2 and TRBJ1-1; TRBD1 matches at 8 bases. V was clipped by 5 bases and J by 0 bases; unmatched bases: 8. From germline, CDR1 is SGHTA and CDR2 FQGNSA. This CDR3 has 16 amino acids. Written as DNA, the CDR3 is TGTGCCAGCAGCCCCCGGACAGGGATGGTGAACACTGAAGCTTTCTTT. Amino acids: CASSPRTGMVNTEAFF.

The genes are TRBV7-4 and TRBJ1-1; 8 nucleotides line up with TRBD1. The germline CDR1 and CDR2 sequences are SGHVT and SQSDAQ. This CDR3 contains 17 residues. V lost 5 bases and J lost 0; bases outside the gene matches: 11. The CDR3 loop reads CASSALTGGTLNTEAFF. CDR3 nucleotide sequence: TGTGCCAGCAGCGCCCTTACAGGGGGAACTCTGAACACTGAAGCTTTCTTT.

CDR3 amino acids: CAWSADRGLRTNEKLFF. The CDR3 coding sequence is TGTGCCTGGAGTGCAGACAGGGGGCTCAGGACTAATGAAAAACTGTTTTTT. The chain is built from TRBV30 and TRBJ1-4; 10 bases fit TRBD1. This CDR3 comprises 17 residues. The V and J ends lost 1 base and 2 bases, in that order; junction bases with no gene match: 7. Germline V lookup: CDR1 GTSNPN, CDR2 SVGIG (reference sequence).

This chain links TRBV5-6 with TRBJ2-7; 7 bases fit TRBD1. Germline CDR1 SGHDT, CDR2 YYEEEE. With 0 bases clipped from V and 4 bases from J, the junction kept 4 bases outside the gene matches. This CDR3 is built from 14 residues. The CDR3 DNA is TGTGCCAGCAGCTTGGGAGACAGGGCGTACGAGCAGTACTTC. As protein: CASSLGDRAYEQYF.

This chain links TRBV18 with TRBJ2-7; the match to TRBD2 covers 14 bases. With V trimmed by 0 bases and J by 4 bases, 8 bases remained unmatched. CDR3 length equals 18 residues. The germline V gene encodes CDR1 KGHSH and CDR2 LQKENI. The CDR3 DNA sequence: TGTGCCAGCTCACCACCGATGGGACTAGCGGGAGTGGGGTACGAGCAGTACTTC. Its protein is CASSPPMGLAGVGYEQYF. Together with reference TRBV18 and TRBJ2-7, the CDR3 gives the full variable domain: NAGVMQNPRHLVRRRGQEARLRCSPMKGHSHVYWYRQLPEEGLKFMVYLQKENIIDESGMPKERFSAEFPKEGPSILRIQQVVRGDSAAYFCASSPPMGLAGVGYEQYFGPGTRLTVT.

The rearrangement joins TRBV4-1 to TRBJ1-1; D not certain. This CDR3 contains 17 residues. Germline-derived CDR1 and CDR2 are MGHRA and YSYEKL. V was shortened by 5 bases and J by 8 bases, with 27 bases between the two germline ends. The CDR3 sequence: CASSWPRGQPGDGEAFF. The CDR3 nucleotides read TGCGCCAGCAGCTGGCCCCGCGGGCAGCCGGGCGATGGAGAAGCTTTCTTT.

This chain links TRBV7-2 with TRBJ2-3, with 9 positions matching TRBD2. Germline CDR1 is SGHTA and CDR2 is FQGNSA. The CDR3 loop spans 14 amino acids. V dropped 6 bases and J dropped 4; count of bases not matched to a gene: 5. This CDR3 is CASRVAGAPDTQYF. CDR3 sequence (DNA): TGTGCCAGCAGGGTAGCGGGAGCCCCAGATACGCAGTATTTT.

The chain uses TRBV9 and TRBJ2-1; a possible D gene is TRBD2 (6 bases). Germline CDR1 is SGDLS and CDR2 is YYNGEE. V lost 0 bases, J lost 7 bases, and 14 bases lay in between. This CDR3 spans 15 amino acids. CDR3 sequence reads: CASSVGPQGGNEQFF. CDR3 DNA: TGTGCCAGCAGCGTAGGCCCCCAGGGAGGTAATGAGCAGTTCTTC. The variable domain in full, completed from reference TRBV9 and TRBJ2-1, reads DSGVTQTPKHLITATGQRVTLRCSPRSGDLSVYWYQQSLDQGLQFLIQYYNGEERAKGNILERFSAQQFPDLHSELNLSSLELGDSALYFCASSVGPQGGNEQFFGPGTRLTVL.

Written as DNA, the CDR3 is TGTGCCAGCACCCCCACAGGCCGACTTCCCTCCTACGAGCAGTACTTC. Residues: CASTPTGRLPSYEQYF. The chain carries TRBV7-3 and TRBJ2-7; maybe TRBD1 (5 bases). Germline V gives CDR1 SGHTA, CDR2 FQGTGA. The germline V and J ends were trimmed by 7 bases and 0 bases, with 19 bases remaining between them. The CDR3 runs to 16 residues.

The rearrangement joins TRBV15 to TRBJ2-7; the D gene is possibly TRBD2 (7 bases). Per the germline V gene, CDR1 is LNHNV and CDR2 is YYDKDF (reference sequence). The V gene lost 3 bases and the J gene lost 2 bases, with 11 bases spanning the gap. The CDR3 runs to 14 residues. For the CDR3, the DNA is TGTGCCACCAGCAGGGGGGGGGACACCTACGAGCAGTACTTC. Translating gives CATSRGGDTYEQYF.

J is TRBJ2-7 and V is TRBV11-2; 7 bases align to TRBD2. CDR3 length: 15 residues. The V gene's germline CDR1 is SGHAT and CDR2 FQNNGV. V lost 5 bases to trimming and J lost 5 bases; unmatched junction nucleotides: 12. The CDR3 reads CASSPTGGFMDEQYF. The CDR3 DNA follows: TGTGCCAGCAGCCCCACCGGGGGGTTTATGGACGAGCAGTACTTC.

This sequence joins TRBV7-8 and TRBJ2-7; 7 nucleotides match TRBD1. The CDR3 sequence is 13 residues long. Trimming cost V 7 bases and J 3 bases; bases outside gene matches: 6. Germline V lookup: CDR1 SGHVS, CDR2 FQNEAQ. The CDR3 sequence is CASNPGTVYEQYF. Here the CDR3 DNA reads TGTGCCAGCAACCCAGGGACAGTCTACGAGCAGTACTTC.

V usage is TRBV10-2 and J usage is TRBJ2-3, with D perhaps matching TRBD1 (6 bases). The V end lost 3 bases, the J end lost 4 bases, and 17 bases lay between the germline ends. CDR3 length: 16 amino acids. Germline V gene lookup returns CDR1 WSHSY and CDR2 SAAADI. DNA for the CDR3: TGCGCCAGCAGTGACCCCACAGGGTTGTGGGCAGATACGCAGTATTTT. Its protein product is CASSDPTGLWADTQYF.

The V call is TRBV6-4, the J call TRBJ2-7; 10 bases match TRBD2. The CDR3 is 15 residues long. Germline CDR1 and CDR2: MRHNA and SNTAGT. Trimming cost V 0 bases and J 4 bases; bases outside gene matches: 3. CDR3 DNA: TGTGCCAGCAGTGACTCCGGTAGCGGGAGGTACGAGCAGTACTTC. Translated: CASSDSGSGRYEQYF.

The genes are TRBV6-1 and TRBJ2-3; 10 bases fit TRBD2. This CDR3 is built from 14 residues. CDR1 is MNHNS, CDR2 SASEGT, per germline. DNA for the CDR3: TGTCAGACCAAAAAACTAGCGGGATGGGATACGCAGTATTTT. Translated: CQTKKLAGWDTQYF.

The chain employs TRBV6-6 and TRBJ2-5; 9 bases are shared with TRBD1. This CDR3 region has 15 residues. Germline CDR1 and CDR2: MNHNY and SVGAGI (reference sequence). Trimming cost V 5 bases and J 4 bases; bases outside gene matches: 8. The DNA for the CDR3 is TGTGCCAGCAGTCGCGGAGACAGGGGGGGAGAGACCCAGTACTTC. The encoded protein is CASSRGDRGGETQYF.

The chain carries TRBV27 and TRBJ1-4; TRBD1 aligns across 10 bases. CDR1 and CDR2 from the germline V gene are MNHEY and SMNVEV (reference sequence). The ends lost 3 bases at V and 7 bases at J; junction bases unmatched: 2. The CDR3 runs to 14 residues. CDR3: CASSLTGGSEKLFF. CDR3 coding DNA: TGTGCCAGCAGTTTGACAGGGGGCAGTGAAAAACTGTTTTTT.

The chain uses TRBV27 and TRBJ2-1; tentative D call: TRBD2 (5 bases). V dropped 9 bases and J dropped 0 bases, with 12 bases sitting between them. Germline CDR1 MNHEY, CDR2 SMNVEV (reference sequence). This CDR3 is 14 amino acids long. This CDR3 reads CASLRDYSYNEQFF. As DNA, the CDR3 is TGTGCCAGTCTCCGAGACTACTCCTACAATGAGCAGTTCTTC.

This chain connects TRBV10-3 to TRBJ2-3; possible D gene TRBD2, 6 bases. Trimming left V 7 bases short and J 5 bases short, with 13 bases between. The germline CDR1 and CDR2 sequences are ENHRY and SYGVKD. CDR3 length equals 13 residues. The CDR3 DNA reads as TGTGCCATCACCATGACCGGGGGAGATACGCAGTATTTT. Its protein product is CAITMTGGDTQYF.

This chain uses TRBV30 with TRBJ1-4, with a possible D match to TRBD1 (6 bases). V was cut by 3 bases and J by 4 bases, with 15 bases left in between. The V gene's germline CDR1 is GTSNPN and CDR2 SVGIG (reference sequence). The CDR3 loop spans 15 amino acids. The CDR3 sequence: CAWRLGQTDNEKLFF. DNA for the CDR3: TGTGCCTGGAGACTCGGACAGACCGATAATGAAAAACTGTTTTTT.

The V and J genes are TRBV10-2 and TRBJ2-5, with D possibly TRBD1 on 6 matching bases. The CDR3 spans 14 residues. V was cut by 6 bases and J by 1 base, with 12 bases left in between. Germline CDR1 and CDR2: WSHSY and SAAADI. As DNA, the CDR3 is TGCGCCAGCAGACCCGACAGGCCCCAAGAGACCCAGTACTTC. Translating it yields CASRPDRPQETQYF.

The count of this clone is one. The V gene is TRBV2, the J gene TRBJ1-3; 9 nucleotides line up with TRBD1. The J segment lost 4 bases and the V segment lost 5 bases, leaving 6 bases of the junction unmatched. This CDR3 is 15 amino acids long. Germline CDR1 SNHLY, CDR2 FYNNEI. CDR3 sequence reads: CASSSGTGLGNTIYF. CDR3 DNA: TGTGCCAGCAGTTCCGGGACAGGGTTAGGAAACACCATATATTTT.

This chain links TRBV6-6 with TRBJ2-7; D may be TRBD1 (7 bases). Germline-derived CDR1 and CDR2 are MNHNY and SVGAGI (reference sequence). Trimming left V 3 bases short and J 9 bases short, with 12 bases between. The length of the CDR3 is 12 residues. CDR3: CASSYRGTAQYF. CDR3 in DNA: TGTGCCAGCAGTTATCGGGGGACAGCGCAGTACTTC.

Here the CDR3 DNA reads TGTGCCAGTAGTATAGGGGGGACAGCTCAAGAGACCCAGTACTTC. This gives the protein CASSIGGTAQETQYF. The chain couples TRBV19 to TRBJ2-5; 7 bases match TRBD1. Germline lookup yields CDR1 LNHDA and CDR2 SQIVND (reference sequence). J gave up 2 bases and V 1 base, and 4 bases lay outside the gene matches. This CDR3 contains 15 residues.

J is TRBJ2-1 and V is TRBV5-1, with TRBD2 matching 13 bases. V was clipped by 4 bases and J by 13 bases; unmatched bases: 14. Germline V gene sequence: CDR1 SGHRS, CDR2 YFSETQ. This CDR3 contains 16 residues. The CDR3: CASSPLAGGPPGAQFF. Written as DNA, the CDR3 is TGCGCCAGCAGCCCACTAGCGGGAGGGCCCCCGGGGGCACAGTTCTTC.

This clone is a singleton in its sample. CDR3 DNA: TGTGCCAGCAGTGGTGCGGAGACCCAGTACTTC. Its protein product is CASSGAETQYF. This chain uses TRBV25-1 with TRBJ2-5; D is unresolved. Trimming left V 4 bases short and J 5 bases short, with 5 bases between. The CDR3 is 11 amino acids. CDR1 and CDR2 from the germline V gene are MGHDK and SYGVNS. The whole variable domain, remainder taken from reference TRBV25-1 and TRBJ2-5, is EADIYQTPRYLVIGTGKKITLECSQTMGHDKMYWYQQDPGMELHLIHYSYGVNSTEKGDLSSESTVSRIRTEHFPLTLESARPSHTSQYLCASSGAETQYFGPGTRLLVL.

This chain uses TRBV28 with TRBJ1-3; D may be TRBD1 (6 bases). This CDR3 is 15 amino acids long. Per germline, CDR1 MDHEN and CDR2 SYDVKM. Trimming shortened V by 10 bases and J by 4 bases, and 20 bases separated the two germline ends. CDR3 loop: CATMGAGQAGNTIYF. The CDR3 DNA is TGTGCCACCATGGGGGCAGGCCAGGCCGGAAACACCATATATTTT. The full variable domain, its missing parts supplied by reference TRBV28 and TRBJ1-3, is DVKVTQSSRYLVKRTGEKVFLECVQDMDHENMFWYRQDPGLGLRLIYFSYDVKMKEKGDIPEGYSVSREKKERFSLILESASTNQTSMYLCATMGAGQAGNTIYFGEGSWLTVV.

The chain recombines TRBV19 with TRBJ2-2, with TRBD2 matching 12 bases. This CDR3 is built from 15 residues. The V gene's germline CDR1 is LNHDA and CDR2 SQIVND (reference sequence). J lost 7 bases, V lost 6 bases, and 6 bases had no gene match. CDR3 region: CASSWTSGTGGELFF. The CDR3 DNA is TGTGCCAGTAGCTGGACTAGCGGGACGGGCGGGGAGCTGTTTTTT. Together with reference TRBV19 and TRBJ2-2, the CDR3 gives the full variable domain: DGGITQSPKYLFRKEGQNVTLSCEQNLNHDAMYWYRQDPGQGLRLIYYSQIVNDFQKGDIAEGYSVSREKKESFPLTVTSAQKNPTAFYLCASSWTSGTGGELFFGEGSRLTVL.